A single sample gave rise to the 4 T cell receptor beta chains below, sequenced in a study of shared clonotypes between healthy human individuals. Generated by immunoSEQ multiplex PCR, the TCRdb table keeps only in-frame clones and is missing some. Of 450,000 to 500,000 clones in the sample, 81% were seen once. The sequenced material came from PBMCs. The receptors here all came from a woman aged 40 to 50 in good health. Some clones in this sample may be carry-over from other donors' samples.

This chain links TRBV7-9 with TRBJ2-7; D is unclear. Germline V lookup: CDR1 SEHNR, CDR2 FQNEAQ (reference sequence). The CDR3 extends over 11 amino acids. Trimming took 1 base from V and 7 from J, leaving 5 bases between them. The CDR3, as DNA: TGTGCCAGCAGCTTAGAATGGGAGCAGTACTTC. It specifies CASSLEWEQYF.

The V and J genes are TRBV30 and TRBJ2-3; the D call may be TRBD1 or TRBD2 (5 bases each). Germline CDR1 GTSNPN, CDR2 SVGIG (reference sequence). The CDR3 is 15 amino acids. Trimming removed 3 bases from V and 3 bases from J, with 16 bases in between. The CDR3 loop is CAWSALGVGTDTQYF. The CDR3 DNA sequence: TGTGCCTGGAGCGCGTTGGGGGTAGGAACAGATACGCAGTATTTT.

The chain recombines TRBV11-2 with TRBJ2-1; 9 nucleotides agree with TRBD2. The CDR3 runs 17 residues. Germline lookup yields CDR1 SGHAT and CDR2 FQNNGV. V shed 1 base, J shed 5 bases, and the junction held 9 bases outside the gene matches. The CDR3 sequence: CASSLGGGGRVDNEQFF. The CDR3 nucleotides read TGTGCCAGCAGCTTAGGTGGCGGCGGGAGGGTAGACAATGAGCAGTTCTTC.

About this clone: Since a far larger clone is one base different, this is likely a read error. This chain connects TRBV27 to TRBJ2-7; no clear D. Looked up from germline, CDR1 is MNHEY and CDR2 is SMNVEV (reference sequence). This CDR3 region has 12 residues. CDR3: CAGSLNRNEQYF. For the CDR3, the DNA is TGTGCCGGCAGTTTAAACCGCAACGAGCAGTACTTC.